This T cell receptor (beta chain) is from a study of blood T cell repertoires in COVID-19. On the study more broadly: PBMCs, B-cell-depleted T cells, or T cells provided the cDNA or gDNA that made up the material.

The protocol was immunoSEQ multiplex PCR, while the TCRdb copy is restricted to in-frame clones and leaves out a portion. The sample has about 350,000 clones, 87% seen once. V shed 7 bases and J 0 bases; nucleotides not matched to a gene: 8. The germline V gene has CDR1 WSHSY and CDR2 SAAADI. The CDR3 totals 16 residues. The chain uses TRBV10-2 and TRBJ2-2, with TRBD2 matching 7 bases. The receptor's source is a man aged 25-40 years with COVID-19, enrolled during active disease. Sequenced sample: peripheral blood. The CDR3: CASMVRGSANTGELFF. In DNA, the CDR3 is TGCGCCAGCATGGTTCGCGGGAGCGCGAACACCGGGGAGCTGTTTTTT.